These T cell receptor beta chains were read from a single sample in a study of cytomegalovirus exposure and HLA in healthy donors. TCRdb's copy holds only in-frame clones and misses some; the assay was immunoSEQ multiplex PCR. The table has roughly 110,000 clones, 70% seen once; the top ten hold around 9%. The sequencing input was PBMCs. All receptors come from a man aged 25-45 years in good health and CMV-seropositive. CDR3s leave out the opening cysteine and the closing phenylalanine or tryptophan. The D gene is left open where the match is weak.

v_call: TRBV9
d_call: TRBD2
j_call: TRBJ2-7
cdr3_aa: ASSPFMAGGLGEQY

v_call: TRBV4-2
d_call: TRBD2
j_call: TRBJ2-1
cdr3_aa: ASSQDLRGGRNEQF

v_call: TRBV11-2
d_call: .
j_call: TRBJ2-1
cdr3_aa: ASSLDREHEQF

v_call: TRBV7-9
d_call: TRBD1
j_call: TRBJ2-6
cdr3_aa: ASSPVRTGVLAANVLT

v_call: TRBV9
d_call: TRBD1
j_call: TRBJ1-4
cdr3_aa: ASSSAPGGAEKLF

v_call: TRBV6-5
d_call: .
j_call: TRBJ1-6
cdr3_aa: ASSQQGSSPLH

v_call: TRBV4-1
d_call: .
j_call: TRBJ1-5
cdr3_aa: ASSDSGKSFNQPQH

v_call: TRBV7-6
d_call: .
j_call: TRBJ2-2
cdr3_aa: ASSSSAELF

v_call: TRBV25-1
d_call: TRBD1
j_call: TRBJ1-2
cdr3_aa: ASSERDRAGYT

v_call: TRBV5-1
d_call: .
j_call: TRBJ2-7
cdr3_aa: ASSVLGHHEQY

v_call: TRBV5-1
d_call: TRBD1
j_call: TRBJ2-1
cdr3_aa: ASSRDRGPAGNEQF

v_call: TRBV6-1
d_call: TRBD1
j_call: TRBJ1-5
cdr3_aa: ASSEKRQGAYSNQPQH

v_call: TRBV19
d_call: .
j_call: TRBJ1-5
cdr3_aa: ASSIGLGGARGNQPQH

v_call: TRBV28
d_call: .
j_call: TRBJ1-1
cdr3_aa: ASSPTALWSGTEAF

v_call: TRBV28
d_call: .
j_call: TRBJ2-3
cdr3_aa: ASSLVNGIADTQY

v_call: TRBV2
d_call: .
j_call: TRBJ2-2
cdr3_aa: ASKRENTGELF